This TCR beta chain stems from a study of regulatory T cells in long-lasting Graves disease. Regarding time point: newly diagnosed GD, antithyroid drugs for less than 3 months. TCR sequences were obtained from RNA taken from PBMCs. Patients came from an endocrinology department in Xi'an, China. This clonotype has a handful of counts. With 6 bases clipped from V and 5 bases from J, the junction kept 7 bases outside the gene matches. Germline CDR1 reads DFQATT; CDR2 reads SNEGSKA (reference sequence). CDR3 size: 14 residues. Libraries of TCR beta came from iRepertoire HTBI primers plus Arm-PCR of CDR3 regions. In TCRdb, the multiplex PCR reads were re-called with MiXCR into one record per CDR3 protein. Here the sample spans about 530,000 distinct CDR3 sequences, about 16% being singletons. These sequences were also reported in another study, on T cells in Graves' hyperthyroidism and ophthalmopathy. That study reports: Together with thyroid ultrasound, orbital computed tomography, serum thyroxine and TRAb, clinical symptoms were used for diagnoses.

This receptor was taken from a woman aged 35-65 years with Graves disease. The chain recombines TRBV20-1 with TRBJ2-5; 12 positions agree with TRBD2. This specimen was peripheral blood mononuclear cells (PBMCs), taken at new diagnosis, from a patient treated with antithyroid drugs. CDR3 sequence reads: CSAPRLAGDETQYF. The DNA of the CDR3 is TGCAGTGCGCCCAGACTAGCGGGGGATGAGACCCAGTACTTC.